These 8 T cell receptor beta chains were all obtained from the same sample, sequenced in a study of post-analysis software for immune sequencing data. Study results and caveats: TRBV5-6, TRBV5-1 and TRBV20-1 were among four or five TRBV segments more frequent in patients than controls.

Researchers reported that TCR beta cDNA libraries carried unique molecular identifiers. TCRdb re-called the PCR reads through MiXCR, storing one row per CDR3 protein. The sample carries fewer than 850,000 distinct CDR3 sequences, roughly 29% recorded once. These receptors' targets are unknown. Sequenced: blood. These receptors all stem from a girl aged 5 to 17 with multiple sclerosis.

The chain recombines TRBV5-1 with TRBJ2-5; no firm D call. Germline V CDR1 and CDR2: SGHRS, YFSETQ. The CDR3 totals 15 residues. Trimming shortened V by 0 bases and J by 3 bases, and 12 bases separated the two germline ends. This chain's CDR3 is CASSLVVWAEETQYF. CDR3 bases: TGCGCCAGCAGCTTGGTGGTTTGGGCAGAAGAGACCCAGTACTTC.

This clonotype was seen a handful of times. The genes are TRBV4-3 and TRBJ2-1; D may be TRBD1 or TRBD2 (6 bases each). Trimming pared 0 bases from V and 0 bases from J, leaving 15 bases between. Germline V gives CDR1 LGHNA, CDR2 YSLEER. The CDR3 spans 18 residues. CDR3 region: CASSQDPGEDVSYNEQFF. The CDR3 nucleotides read TGCGCCAGCAGCCAAGATCCAGGGGAGGATGTCTCCTACAATGAGCAGTTCTTC.

This clonotype was seen only a few times. The chain employs TRBV29-1 and TRBJ2-5, with TRBD2 matching over 8 bases. The V gene's germline CDR1 is SQVTM and CDR2 ANQGSEA. The ends lost 5 bases at V and 5 bases at J; junction bases unmatched: 13. The CDR3 contains 15 residues. The CDR3 loop reads CSVSLIGGVLETQYF. CDR3 in DNA: TGCAGCGTTTCTCTGATCGGGGGGGTCTTGGAGACCCAGTACTTC.

This clonotype was seen only a few times. V is TRBV3-1 and J is TRBJ2-3; TRBD1 or TRBD2 may be the D gene (5 bases each). The length of the CDR3 is 15 residues. Germline CDR1 LGHDT, CDR2 YNNKEL (reference sequence). Trimming pared 6 bases from V and 5 bases from J, leaving 18 bases between. The CDR3 region has the DNA TGTGCCAGCAGTCGAGGGGAGATTTTGGGAGATACGCAGTATTTT. Translation: CASSRGEILGDTQYF.

V gene TRBV28 combines with J gene TRBJ2-7; 7 bases align to TRBD1. From germline, CDR1 is MDHEN and CDR2 SYDVKM. The J segment lost 3 bases and the V segment lost 3 bases, leaving 5 bases of the junction unmatched. This CDR3 has 14 amino acids. The CDR3 region has the DNA TGTGCCAGCAGTTTTCCAGGACAGGTCTACGAGCAGTACTTC. Protein: CASSFPGQVYEQYF.

Only a few counts were recorded for this clonotype. V is TRBV4-1 and J is TRBJ1-2; the D is unclear. CDR1 MGHRA and CDR2 YSYEKL come from the germline V gene. The V and J ends lost 1 base and 4 bases respectively, with 13 bases between them. This CDR3 is 15 amino acids long. CDR3 sequence reads: CASSQVPHLVYGYTF. CDR3 nucleotides: TGCGCCAGCAGCCAAGTTCCCCACCTAGTCTATGGCTACACCTTC.

This clonotype has just a few counts. The rearrangement uses TRBV3-1 and TRBJ2-5, with D possibly being TRBD1 or TRBD2 (5 bases each). Germline loops: CDR1 LGHDT, CDR2 YNNKEL (reference sequence). The germline V and J ends were trimmed by 5 bases and 2 bases, with 9 bases remaining between them. The CDR3 has 13 residues. CDR3 bases: TGTGCCAGCAGCGGGACGGTACAAGAGACCCAGTACTTC. Translation gives CASSGTVQETQYF.

The V gene is TRBV20-1, the J gene TRBJ1-1, with D hard to call. The CDR3 is 14 amino acids. Trimming took off 1 base at V and 0 bases at J, with 9 bases between the two ends. Germline CDR1 is DFQATT and CDR2 is SNEGSKA (reference sequence). CDR3 DNA sequence: TGCAGTGCTAGAGGAGTCAGCATGAACACTGAAGCTTTCTTT. It translates to CSARGVSMNTEAFF.